These 29 T cell receptor beta chains came from one sample sequenced in a study of blood T cell repertoires in COVID-19. The table came from immunoSEQ multiplex PCR; TCRdb's copy has only in-frame clones and leaves some out. The top ten hold around 7.2% of the sample, which has some 250,000 clones, roughly 76% seen once. The sample taken for sequencing was peripheral blood. The receptors come from a woman of 80 years or more with COVID-19, enrolled during active disease.

V usage is TRBV15 and J usage is TRBJ2-5; 7 nucleotides align to TRBD1. The CDR3 covers 14 residues. CDR1 LNHNV and CDR2 YYDKDF come from the germline V gene (reference sequence). The ends lost 11 bases at V and 0 bases at J; junction bases unmatched: 9. DNA for the CDR3: TGTGCCGTCGCAGAGGGGGCAAACCAAGAGACCCAGTACTTC. Translated, it gives CAVAEGANQETQYF.

This chain connects TRBV18 to TRBJ2-7; D perhaps matches TRBD1 (7 bases). V dropped 2 bases and J dropped 7 bases, with 15 bases sitting between them. The CDR3 has 14 amino acids. The germline gives CDR1 KGHSH, CDR2 LQKENI. The CDR3 nucleotides are TGTGCCAGCTCACCAGGAGGGACAGTCGGGGAGCAGTACTTC. Protein: CASSPGGTVGEQYF. Full variable domain (missing parts from reference TRBV18 and TRBJ2-7): NAGVMQNPRHLVRRRGQEARLRCSPMKGHSHVYWYRQLPEEGLKFMVYLQKENIIDESGMPKERFSAEFPKEGPSILRIQQVVRGDSAAYFCASSPGGTVGEQYFGPGTRLTVT.

The gene calls are TRBV3-1 (or the pseudogene TRBV3-2) and TRBJ1-1, with D hard to call. CDR1 is LGHDT and CDR2 is YNNKEL in the germline V gene (reference sequence). The CDR3 totals 12 residues. V lost 1 base and J lost 13, with 13 bases in between. The CDR3 sequence is CASSQGGGFVFF. CDR3 in DNA: TGTGCCAGCAGCCAAGGTGGAGGGTTTGTTTTCTTT.

V gene TRBV7-9 combines with J gene TRBJ1-6; 7 bases line up with TRBD1. With V trimmed by 9 bases and J by 8 bases, 1 base remained unmatched. The CDR3 has 11 residues. Germline values: CDR1 SEHNR, CDR2 FQNEAQ (reference sequence). The CDR3: CASQGDSPLHF. DNA for the CDR3: TGTGCCAGTCAGGGGGATTCACCCCTCCACTTT.

The chain uses TRBV6-5 and TRBJ2-2, with a possible D match to TRBD1 (6 bases). V lost 7 bases, J lost 1 base, and 10 bases lay in between. The CDR3 has 14 residues. The V gene's germline CDR1 is MNHEY and CDR2 SVGAGI. In DNA form, the CDR3 reads TGTGCCAGCATCCAAGGGGGGAACACCGGGGAGCTGTTTTTT. Translation gives CASIQGGNTGELFF.

The V call is TRBV2, the J call TRBJ2-5, with 12 positions matching TRBD2. With 11 bases clipped from V and 2 bases from J, the junction kept 6 bases outside the gene matches. Germline lookup yields CDR1 SNHLY and CDR2 FYNNEI. CDR3 length equals 14 residues. The DNA of the CDR3 is TGTGCCTCGACTAGCGGGGGAGGGCAAGAGACCCAGTACTTC. Translated, it gives CASTSGGGQETQYF.

The V gene is TRBV19, the J gene TRBJ1-5; 10 bases are a match to TRBD1. The V and J ends lost 4 bases and 3 bases, in that order; junction bases with no gene match: 6. The CDR3 spans 16 residues. The germline gives CDR1 LNHDA, CDR2 SQIVND (reference sequence). CDR3 sequence: CASSKRQGATNQPQHF. The CDR3 bases are TGTGCCAGTAGTAAACGACAGGGGGCGACCAATCAGCCCCAGCATTTT. Variable domain in full (rest from reference TRBV19 and TRBJ1-5): DGGITQSPKYLFRKEGQNVTLSCEQNLNHDAMYWYRQDPGQGLRLIYYSQIVNDFQKGDIAEGYSVSREKKESFPLTVTSAQKNPTAFYLCASSKRQGATNQPQHFGDGTRLSIL.

The chain is built from TRBV10-3 and TRBJ2-5; 8 bases agree with TRBD1. The germline gives CDR1 ENHRY, CDR2 SYGVKD. The CDR3 loop spans 15 amino acids. After removal of 7 bases from V and 5 bases from J, the junction contained 12 bases not matched to a gene. The CDR3 DNA reads as TGTGCCATCAAGGTAGCGCCAGGGGGCGAGGAGACCCAGTACTTC. It yields the protein CAIKVAPGGEETQYF.

The V and J genes are TRBV11-3 and TRBJ2-6; 9 bases map to TRBD1. The CDR3 sequence is 18 residues long. CDR1 and CDR2 from the germline V gene are SGHNT and YENEEA. V lost 5 bases to trimming and J lost 3 bases; unmatched junction nucleotides: 11. CDR3 residues: CASSPSPGTGIGANVLTF. The CDR3 nucleotides read TGTGCCAGCAGCCCCTCCCCCGGGACAGGGATTGGGGCCAACGTCCTGACTTTC.

V and J are TRBV5-1 and TRBJ1-1, with TRBD1 as a possible D gene (5 bases). This CDR3 region has 14 residues. Deletions cut 6 bases from V and 5 bases from J, with 17 bases between. Per germline, CDR1 SGHRS and CDR2 YFSETQ. CDR3 sequence reads: CASTSDTWGTEAFF. CDR3 nucleotides: TGCGCCAGCACCTCGGACACTTGGGGTACTGAAGCTTTCTTT.

V is TRBV9 and J is TRBJ1-1; 7 bases fit TRBD1. The CDR3 has 14 residues. V lost 2 bases and J lost 2; bases outside the gene matches: 3. In germline, CDR1 is SGDLS, CDR2 YYNGEE. CDR3 residues: CASSVTGVNTEAFF. In DNA form, the CDR3 reads TGTGCCAGCAGCGTCACAGGGGTTAACACTGAAGCTTTCTTT.

J is TRBJ1-2 and V is TRBV7-2; the match to TRBD1 covers 9 bases. The germline CDR1 and CDR2 sequences are SGHTA and FQGNSA. The CDR3 runs 16 residues. V lost 4 bases and J lost 8; bases outside the gene matches: 14. The CDR3 is CASSSPGQGRSGGYTF. The CDR3 DNA sequence: TGTGCCAGCAGCTCTCCTGGACAGGGGCGCTCAGGAGGCTACACCTTC.

This clone was counted once. The chain recombines TRBV25-1 with TRBJ1-1, with D possibly matching TRBD1 (6 bases). Germline CDR1 is MGHDK and CDR2 is SYGVNS. Deletions cut 6 bases from V and 9 bases from J, with 11 bases between. The CDR3 contains 11 residues. For the CDR3, the DNA is TGTGCCAGCAGACTGGGACACCAAGCTTTCTTT. Translation gives CASRLGHQAFF.

This clone was found once. This chain uses TRBV5-6 with TRBJ2-3; maybe TRBD2 (5 bases). The CDR3 is made up of 15 amino acids. From germline, CDR1 is SGHDT and CDR2 YYEEEE. Trimming stripped 4 bases from V and 4 bases from J, with 16 bases between. CDR3 amino acids: CASSLSQTRADTQYF. The CDR3 DNA is TGTGCCAGCAGCCTCTCACAAACGAGGGCAGATACGCAGTATTTT.

As DNA, the CDR3 is TGTGCCAGCTCAGAGGGAGGGAACACTGAAGCTTTCTTT. This sequence encodes CASSEGGNTEAFF. The chain has TRBV18 and TRBJ1-1; D gene unclear. V was trimmed by 5 bases and J by 1 base, leaving 8 bases between them. There are 13 residues in the CDR3. Germline-derived CDR1 and CDR2 are KGHSH and LQKENI.

The V and J genes are TRBV12-3 or TRBV12-4 and TRBJ2-7, with D unclear. The V end was cut by 4 bases, the J end by 3 bases, with 4 bases between. The CDR3 is 11 amino acids. CDR3 sequence: CASSYSYEQYF. The CDR3, as DNA: TGTGCCAGCAGTTACAGCTACGAGCAGTACTTC.

V and J are TRBV7-8 and TRBJ1-2; the D gene is possibly TRBD1 (5 bases). This CDR3 has 14 residues. Germline loops: CDR1 SGHVS, CDR2 FQNEAQ. Trimming took off 5 bases at V and 8 bases at J, with 18 bases between the two ends. Here the CDR3 reads CASSHTDSLVGYTF. In nucleotides, the CDR3 is TGTGCCAGCAGCCACACCGACAGTCTCGTGGGCTACACCTTC.

The chain joins TRBV6-5 to TRBJ2-5; possible D gene TRBD2, 6 bases. Germline V lookup: CDR1 MNHEY, CDR2 SVGAGI. Trimming took 0 bases from V and 5 from J, leaving 13 bases between them. This CDR3 contains 15 residues. The CDR3 coding sequence is TGTGCCAGCAGTTACTCGGGACTGCAATCGGAGACCCAGTACTTC. Amino acids: CASSYSGLQSETQYF.

V is TRBV5-8 and J is TRBJ1-1, with unresolved D. The CDR3 extends over 13 amino acids. Trimming left V 5 bases short and J 1 base short, with 9 bases between. Germline-derived CDR1 and CDR2 are SGHTS and YDEGEE. The CDR3 DNA reads as TGTGCCAGCAGGACAAGACAGAACACTGAAGCTTTCTTT. It is translated as CASRTRQNTEAFF. The whole variable domain, remainder taken from reference TRBV5-8 and TRBJ1-1, is EAGVTQSPTHLIKTRGQQATLRCSPISGHTSVYWYQQALGLGLQFLLWYDEGEERNRGNFPPRFSGRQFPNYSSELNVNALELEDSALYLCASRTRQNTEAFFGQGTRLTVV.

V and J are TRBV28 and TRBJ2-2, with 8 bases matching TRBD1. Germline V lookup: CDR1 MDHEN, CDR2 SYDVKM. Germline trimming cut 5 bases from V and 5 bases from J; bases unmatched to any gene: 10. The CDR3 contains 16 residues. The CDR3 loop is CASSPRQGWKTGELFF. The CDR3 DNA is TGTGCCAGCAGTCCACGACAGGGGTGGAAAACCGGGGAGCTGTTTTTT. The full variable domain, rest sourced from reference TRBV28 and TRBJ2-2, is DVKVTQSSRYLVKRTGEKVFLECVQDMDHENMFWYRQDPGLGLRLIYFSYDVKMKEKGDIPEGYSVSREKKERFSLILESASTNQTSMYLCASSPRQGWKTGELFFGEGSRLTVL.

V is TRBV7-9 and J is TRBJ2-7; 7 bases are a match to TRBD1. Trimming at V came to 1 base and at J to 4 bases, leaving 1 base not matched to a gene. Germline CDR1 is SEHNR and CDR2 is FQNEAQ (reference sequence). The CDR3 contains 13 residues. CDR3 in DNA: TGTGCCAGCAGCTTAGACAGGGGATACGAGCAGTACTTC. Translating it yields CASSLDRGYEQYF.

The rearrangement uses TRBV6-1 and TRBJ1-6; perhaps TRBD1 as D (5 bases). In germline, CDR1 is MNHNS, CDR2 SASEGT. The CDR3 contains 14 residues. Trimming pared 3 bases from V and 11 bases from J, leaving 14 bases between. In DNA form, the CDR3 reads TGTGCCAGCAGTGACCTCGGAGGGGCGGCACCCCTCCACTTT. Protein: CASSDLGGAAPLHF.

J is TRBJ2-7 and V is TRBV5-1; a possible D gene is TRBD1 (6 bases). The CDR3 totals 14 residues. The V end lost 0 bases, the J end lost 3 bases, and 10 bases lay between the germline ends. From germline, CDR1 is SGHRS and CDR2 YFSETQ. The CDR3, as DNA: TGCGCCAGCAGCTTGGTGGCAGGGGACTACGAGCAGTACTTC. It specifies CASSLVAGDYEQYF.

The chain links TRBV19 to TRBJ2-1, with 10 bases matching TRBD2. This CDR3 is built from 14 residues. The V gene's germline CDR1 is LNHDA and CDR2 SQIVND (reference sequence). Trimming at V came to 8 bases and at J to 10 bases, leaving 11 bases not matched to a gene. For the CDR3, the DNA is TGTGCCAGTCGAGCGGGAGGGATATACGGGGAGCAGTTCTTC. This encodes CASRAGGIYGEQFF.

This clone was seen only a few times. The rearrangement uses TRBV19 and TRBJ2-6, with D maybe TRBD2 (7 bases). Per germline, CDR1 LNHDA and CDR2 SQIVND (reference sequence). The CDR3 extends over 18 amino acids. Trimming took off 8 bases at V and 1 base at J, with 21 bases between the two ends. The CDR3 spells CASGLLWTAGSGANVLTF. Here the CDR3 DNA reads TGTGCCAGTGGTCTCCTTTGGACAGCGGGATCTGGGGCCAACGTCCTGACTTTC.

This chain joins TRBV6-2 or TRBV6-3 and TRBJ2-1; D is possibly TRBD2 (6 bases). Deletions cut 6 bases from V and 7 bases from J, with 19 bases between. This CDR3 is 15 amino acids long. Per germline, CDR1 MNHEY and CDR2 SVGEGT. The CDR3 nucleotides read TGTGCCAGCAGCCTCGTTGGTAGCGGATTTAATGAGCAGTTCTTC. Translation: CASSLVGSGFNEQFF.

The chain joins TRBV29-1 to TRBJ2-3; maybe TRBD2 (6 bases). CDR3 length: 11 amino acids. The germline gives CDR1 SQVTM, CDR2 ANQGSEA. Written as DNA, the CDR3 is TGCTGCGCCGGGAGTTCAGATACGCAGTATTTT. This gives the protein CCAGSSDTQYF.

This chain uses TRBV18 with TRBJ1-4, with D possibly being TRBD1 (6 bases). The CDR3 sequence is 13 residues long. V gave up 5 bases and J gave up 4 bases, with 8 bases separating them. The germline V gene has CDR1 KGHSH and CDR2 LQKENI. Here the CDR3 DNA reads TGTGCCAGCTCAAGGGACAATAATGAAAAACTGTTTTTT. Encoded protein: CASSRDNNEKLFF.

This chain links TRBV5-4 with TRBJ2-2; 13 nucleotides agree with TRBD2. Germline values: CDR1 SGHNT, CDR2 YYREEE (reference sequence). The CDR3 has 17 residues. The V gene end was trimmed by 6 bases and the J gene end by 6 bases; junction bases not matched to a gene: 11. CDR3 sequence (DNA): TGTGCCAGCACCTTCGGAGGACTAGCGGGAGTGGCCGGGGAGCTGTTTTTT. Its protein is CASTFGGLAGVAGELFF.